What follows are 15 T cell receptor beta chains derived from one specimen sequenced in a study of persistence of HIV-infected CD4 T cells. No cognate antigen is known for these TCRs. Cells were stimulated with overlapping HIV-1 Gag 15-mer peptides. CD4+ T cells upregulating both CD40 ligand and CD69 were sorted as responding cells. Sequencing used immunoSEQ version 4 in survey mode. Measured with immunoSEQ multiplex PCR; TCRdb has only the in-frame clones, and not every one. The sample consists of tens of thousands of clones, around 67% of them appearing once. The sample here was CD4+ T cells sorted from PBMCs after roughly 20-hour stimulation, taken from a patient who received antiretroviral therapy. These receptors all come from an adult man with HIV who was CMV-seropositive.

The chain links TRBV7-2 to TRBJ2-3, with a tentative D call TRBD1 (5 bases). Germline assignment: CDR1 SGHTA and CDR2 FQGNSA. V lost 1 base and J 4 bases, leaving 9 bases between the germline ends. The CDR3 covers 14 residues. The CDR3 spells CASSLGVRADTQYF. The CDR3, as DNA: TGTGCCAGCAGCTTAGGGGTCAGGGCAGATACGCAGTATTTT.

The V call is TRBV7-2, the J call TRBJ2-7; 8 nucleotides align to TRBD1. The trim removed 5 bases at V and 2 bases at J, leaving 5 bases unmatched. CDR1 is SGHTA, CDR2 FQGNSA, per germline. The CDR3 is made up of 14 amino acids. The CDR3 region has the DNA TGTGCCAGCAGCGAGGGGACAGGCCCCTACGAGCAGTACTTC. This translates into CASSEGTGPYEQYF.

The J gene is TRBJ1-6, the V gene TRBV3-1 (or the pseudogene TRBV3-2); tentative D call: TRBD1 (5 bases). CDR1 and CDR2 from the germline V gene are LGHDT and YNNKEL (reference sequence). V lost 1 base and J 9 bases, leaving 10 bases between the germline ends. The CDR3 has 14 residues. The CDR3 loop reads CASSQVGVGSPLHF. For the CDR3, the DNA is TGTGCCAGCAGCCAAGTGGGGGTGGGTTCACCCCTCCACTTT.

V usage is TRBV6-6 and J usage is TRBJ1-4; 7 nucleotides agree with TRBD1. The CDR3 consists of 16 residues. The V gene's germline CDR1 is MNHNY and CDR2 SVGAGI (reference sequence). V lost 2 bases and J lost 4; bases outside the gene matches: 7. Here the CDR3 DNA reads TGTGCCAGCAGTTACCAGGACAGGACGGGTAATGAAAAACTGTTTTTT. This gives the protein CASSYQDRTGNEKLFF.

Sample share makes this clone medium-sized. The CDR3, as DNA: TGTGCCAGCAGCGCCCGGACTAGCGGGGTGAGGCCAGATACGCAGTATTTT. Protein sequence: CASSARTSGVRPDTQYF. The J gene is TRBJ2-3, the V gene TRBV7-3; TRBD2 matches 12 bases. This CDR3 contains 17 residues. The ends lost 5 bases at V and 4 bases at J; junction bases unmatched: 10. CDR1 is SGHTA and CDR2 is FQGTGA in the germline V gene.

On this clone: One end of the junction varies from germline; a read error may be responsible. This rearrangement joins TRBV4-1 to TRBJ1-5, with a tentative D call TRBD1 (6 bases). CDR1 MGHRA and CDR2 YSYEKL come from the germline V gene. The CDR3 has 14 amino acids. CDR3 region: CASSQDPDRADRLF. In DNA form, the CDR3 reads TGCGCCAGCAGCCAAGACCCTGACCGGGCGGACAGACTTTTT.

This chain links TRBV24-1 with TRBJ2-1; 9 bases match TRBD2. This CDR3 spans 14 amino acids. Germline CDR1 reads KGHDR; CDR2 reads SFDVKD. V lost 3 bases, J lost 8 bases, and 4 bases stayed unmatched. CDR3 sequence: CATSDAGTSHEQFF. The CDR3 DNA reads TGTGCCACCAGTGATGCCGGGACTAGCCATGAGCAGTTCTTC.

Relative to its sample, this clone is medium-sized. The DNA for the CDR3 is TGTGCTAGTGGTTTGGTACTCCCGCCGCTAGCGGGGGTGACAACCTACGACGAGCAGTACTTC. Amino acid sequence: CASGLVLPPLAGVTTYDEQYF. The gene calls are TRBV12-5 and TRBJ2-7, with 10 nucleotides matching TRBD2. The CDR3 covers 21 residues. The germline V gene has CDR1 LGHNT and CDR2 FRNRAP. V shed 0 bases, J shed 5 bases, and the junction held 22 bases outside the gene matches.

This chain uses TRBV7-2 with TRBJ1-2, with TRBD1 as a possible D gene (5 bases). V was trimmed by 0 bases and J by 6 bases, leaving 20 bases between them. Germline V gives CDR1 SGHTA, CDR2 FQGNSA. The CDR3 is 17 residues long. CDR3 protein: CASSLASGWRGTHGYTF. The CDR3 DNA reads as TGTGCCAGCAGCTTAGCGAGTGGGTGGAGGGGAACCCATGGCTACACCTTC.

This chain joins TRBV5-1 and TRBJ1-2; D is unclear. Germline CDR1 is SGHRS and CDR2 is YFSETQ. This CDR3 is 12 amino acids long. Trimming removed 2 bases at V and 1 base at J, with 3 bases between. CDR3: CASSFFNYGYTF. DNA of the CDR3: TGCGCCAGCAGCTTCTTTAACTATGGCTACACCTTC.

This chain joins TRBV15 and TRBJ2-1, with 11 bases aligning to TRBD2. Germline lookup yields CDR1 LNHNV and CDR2 YYDKDF (reference sequence). After removal of 1 base from V and 2 bases from J, the junction contained 4 bases not matched to a gene. This CDR3 has 17 amino acids. DNA for the CDR3: TGTGCCACCAGCAGAGGTAGCGGGGGGGCCACCTACAATGAGCAGTTCTTC. This encodes CATSRGSGGATYNEQFF.

The sample holds a few counts of this clone. The rearrangement uses TRBV28 and TRBJ1-6; D not resolved. Between the trimmed V and J ends, which lost 4 bases and 7 bases, there was a span of 11 bases. The CDR3 runs to 14 residues. CDR1 MDHEN and CDR2 SYDVKM come from the germline V gene. The CDR3 DNA reads as TGTGCCAGCAGTTACTCTAAACAGAATTCACCCCTCCACTTT. Amino acid sequence: CASSYSKQNSPLHF. Supplemented by reference TRBV28 and TRBJ1-6, the full variable domain reads DVKVTQSSRYLVKRTGEKVFLECVQDMDHENMFWYRQDPGLGLRLIYFSYDVKMKEKGDIPEGYSVSREKKERFSLILESASTNQTSMYLCASSYSKQNSPLHFGNGTRLTVT.

This clone occurred once. The CDR3 DNA reads TGTGCCAGCACCGTCGGCAGGCCCTATGGCTACACCTTC. Translation: CASTVGRPYGYTF. This chain uses TRBV6-5 with TRBJ1-2; D gene uncertain. The germline V gene has CDR1 MNHEY and CDR2 SVGAGI. The CDR3 has 13 residues. Trimming removed 7 bases at V and 4 bases at J, with 13 bases between.

DNA of the CDR3: TGTGCCAGCAGCTTTTTTATGCGCTCTGATGGAGGCGGGGAGCTGTTTTTT. This sequence encodes CASSFFMRSDGGGELFF. The rearrangement joins TRBV5-4 to TRBJ2-2; D perhaps matches TRBD2 (5 bases). The germline V and J ends were trimmed by 2 bases and 7 bases, with 21 bases remaining between them. The CDR3 is made up of 17 amino acids. CDR1 is SGHNT, CDR2 YYREEE, per germline (reference sequence).

This clone came up a few times. The rearrangement links TRBV13 to TRBJ2-1, with TRBD1 matching 8 bases. This CDR3 comprises 17 residues. The V and J ends lost 7 bases and 5 bases, in that order; junction bases with no gene match: 16. Germline CDR1 is PRHDT and CDR2 is FYEKMQ (reference sequence). DNA for the CDR3: TGTGCCAGCACCTCTGGACAGGGTTGGGCCAACAACAATGAGCAGTTCTTC. Its translation is CASTSGQGWANNNEQFF.